This TCR beta chain originates from a study of T cells after yellow fever vaccination. Each CDR3 protein gets one entry after TCRdb re-called the 5' RACE reads with MiXCR. The table records 250,000 to 400,000 distinct CDR3 sequences, over 4% of them present only once. This clonotype was detected a few times. The V gene's germline CDR1 is MGHRA and CDR2 YSYEKL. V was cut by 3 bases and J by 2 bases, with 19 bases left in between. The CDR3 contains 17 residues. The sample in question was PBMCs, obtained 5 days after the yellow fever booster vaccination. The chain couples TRBV4-1 to TRBJ2-5; perhaps D is TRBD1 or TRBD2 (5 bases each). This clonotype originated in a man aged 18 to 35 who received the YFV17D yellow fever vaccine. CDR3 sequence reads: CASSHRWARDGQETQYF. CDR3 DNA sequence: TGCGCCAGCAGCCACCGGTGGGCCCGGGACGGACAAGAGACCCAGTACTTC.